This is a list of T cell receptor beta chains from one sample in a study of Graves' ophthalmopathy and Graves' hyperthyroidism. Using its own MiXCR run on the multiplex PCR reads, TCRdb lists one record per CDR3 protein. The sample shows 650,000 to 800,000 distinct CDR3 sequences, under 50% of them seen only once. Specimen: peripheral blood. The origin of the receptors is an adult man with Graves' ophthalmopathy. Each CDR3 is given with its conserved first and last residue. The D gene is left open where the match is weak. Rows may omit the clone size; those that give it use once, few, many or a size class.

TRBV2	TRBJ1-2	.	many	CASSGPSPLDGYTF	TGTGCCAGCAGTGGTCCCAGCCCGCTGGATGGCTACACCTTC
TRBV9	TRBJ2-5	.	many	CASSAETGIRQETQYF	TGTGCCAGCAGCGCCGAAACAGGGATCCGTCAAGAGACCCAGTACTTC
TRBV5-1	TRBJ1-4	.	.	CASSLVSGVGSEKLFF	TGCGCCAGCAGCTTGGTCTCAGGGGTTGGAAGTGAAAAACTGTTTTTT
TRBV7-2	TRBJ2-6	TRBD1	once	CAMGTGVAGANVLTF	TGTGCCATGGGGACAGGGGTTGCTGGGGCCAACGTCCTGACTTTC
TRBV25-1	TRBJ1-1	.	.	CASSSPGSEAFF	TGTGCCAGCTCATCCCCAGGAAGTGAAGCTTTCTTT
TRBV10-3	TRBJ2-5	.	many	CAISGTEETQYF	TGTGCCATCAGTGGGACTGAAGAGACCCAGTACTTC
TRBV19	TRBJ1-6	.	.	CASNRPNPGPKTRGSPLHF	TGTGCCAGTAATCGCCCAAATCCGGGACCGAAAACTCGCGGTTCACCCCTCCACTTT
TRBV30	TRBJ1-1	.	.	CAWSLLLGNTEAFF	TGTGCCTGGAGCCTCTTACTGGGGAACACTGAAGCTTTCTTT
TRBV12-3/TRBV12-4	TRBJ2-5	TRBD2	many	CASKAGLQETQYF	TGTGCCAGCAAGGCGGGACTACAAGAGACCCAGTACTTC
TRBV20-1	TRBJ1-2	.	many	CSARMEGNYGYTF	TGCAGTGCTAGGATGGAGGGGAACTATGGCTACACCTTC
TRBV12-3/TRBV12-4	TRBJ2-5	TRBD1	many	CASSLRDRQETQYF	TGTGCCAGCAGCCTCCGGGACAGGCAAGAGACCCAGTACTTC
TRBV10-3	TRBJ2-6	.	few	CAISEFSGANVLTF	TGTGCCATCAGTGAGTTCTCTGGGGCCAACGTCCTGACTTTC
TRBV5-1	TRBJ1-1	.	.	CASSKRQTGTLNTEAFF	TGCGCCAGCAGCAAGAGACAGACGGGTACTTTGAACACTGAAGCTTTCTTT
TRBV20-1	TRBJ2-5	TRBD2	few	CSATLAGGLGTQYF	TGCAGTGCCACCCTGGCGGGGGGGCTTGGGACCCAGTACTTC
TRBV30	TRBJ1-4	TRBD1	.	CAWRTGPREKLFF	TGTGCCTGGAGGACAGGGCCGCGGGAAAAACTGTTTTTT
TRBV7-8	TRBJ2-3	.	once	CASSQEGVQADTQYF	TGTGCCAGCAGCCAAGAGGGGGTTCAGGCAGATACGCAGTATTTT
TRBV29-1	TRBJ2-7	.	.	CSVDGRTSYEQYF	TGCAGCGTTGATGGGCGGACTTCCTACGAGCAGTACTTC
TRBV19	TRBJ2-7	.	many	CASSPLTQGGSYEQYF	TGTGCCAGTAGTCCTCTGACGCAGGGAGGCTCCTACGAGCAGTACTTC
TRBV7-3	TRBJ1-2	.	many	CASSPNQGGGYTF	TGTGCCAGCAGCCCAAACCAGGGCGGGGGCTACACCTTC
TRBV6-4	TRBJ1-1	.	many	CAPASREEGNTEAFF	TGTGCACCTGCTTCTCGGGAGGAGGGGAACACTGAAGCTTTCTTT
TRBV7-9	TRBJ2-5	.	.	CASTPGTQKYF	TGTGCCAGTACACCCGGGACTCAAAAGTACTTC
TRBV29-1	TRBJ1-2	TRBD1	.	CSDIRQGNYGYTF	TGCAGTGACATCCGACAGGGAAACTATGGCTACACCTTC
TRBV29-1	TRBJ1-4	.	.	CSDTGRTNEKLFF	TGCAGTGATACAGGGAGAACTAATGAAAAACTGTTTTTT